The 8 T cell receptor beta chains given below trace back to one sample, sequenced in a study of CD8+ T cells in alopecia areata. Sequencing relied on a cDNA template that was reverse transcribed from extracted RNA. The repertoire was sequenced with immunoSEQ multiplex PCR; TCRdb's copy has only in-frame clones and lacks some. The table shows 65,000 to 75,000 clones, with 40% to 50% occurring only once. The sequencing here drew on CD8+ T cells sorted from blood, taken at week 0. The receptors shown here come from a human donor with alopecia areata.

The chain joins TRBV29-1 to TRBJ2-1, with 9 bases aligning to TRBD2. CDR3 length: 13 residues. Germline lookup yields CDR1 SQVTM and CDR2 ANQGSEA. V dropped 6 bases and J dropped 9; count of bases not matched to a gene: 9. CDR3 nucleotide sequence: TGCAGCGTCGAATGGCGGGGGGGAGGTGAGCAGTTCTTC. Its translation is CSVEWRGGGEQFF.

CDR3 in amino acids: CAWSYGQKTGELFF. The CDR3 nucleotides read TGTGCCTGGAGTTATGGACAGAAGACCGGGGAGCTGTTTTTT. The chain uses TRBV30 and TRBJ2-2; perhaps TRBD1 as D (6 bases). The germline V gene has CDR1 GTSNPN and CDR2 SVGIG (reference sequence). V was cut by 2 bases and J by 5 bases, with 12 bases left in between. The CDR3 extends over 14 amino acids.

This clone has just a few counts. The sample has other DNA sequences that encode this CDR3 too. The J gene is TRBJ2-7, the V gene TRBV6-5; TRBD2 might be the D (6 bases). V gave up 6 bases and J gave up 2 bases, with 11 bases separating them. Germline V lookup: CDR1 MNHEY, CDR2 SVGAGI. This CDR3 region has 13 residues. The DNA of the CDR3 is TGTGCCAGCAGCGTTGGACTAACCTACGAGCAGTACTTC. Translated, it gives CASSVGLTYEQYF.

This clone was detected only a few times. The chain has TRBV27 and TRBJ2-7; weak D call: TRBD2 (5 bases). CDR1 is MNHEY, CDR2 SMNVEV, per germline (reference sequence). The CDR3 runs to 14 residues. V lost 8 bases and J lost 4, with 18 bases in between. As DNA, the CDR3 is TGTGCCAGCGGCCCACGGAGGCCAGATTACGAGCAGTACTTC. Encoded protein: CASGPRRPDYEQYF.

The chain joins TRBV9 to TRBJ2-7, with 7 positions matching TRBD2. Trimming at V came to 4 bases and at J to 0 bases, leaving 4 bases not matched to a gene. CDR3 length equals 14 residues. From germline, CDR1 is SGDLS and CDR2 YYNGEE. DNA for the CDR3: TGTGCCAGCAGCCCCCGGGGGGTCTCCTACGAGCAGTACTTC. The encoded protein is CASSPRGVSYEQYF.

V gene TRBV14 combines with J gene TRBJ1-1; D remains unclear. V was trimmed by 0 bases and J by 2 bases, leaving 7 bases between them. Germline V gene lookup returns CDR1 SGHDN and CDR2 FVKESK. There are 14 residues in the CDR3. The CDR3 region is CASSQDVVNTEAFF. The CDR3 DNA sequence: TGTGCCAGCAGCCAAGATGTGGTAAACACTGAAGCTTTCTTT.

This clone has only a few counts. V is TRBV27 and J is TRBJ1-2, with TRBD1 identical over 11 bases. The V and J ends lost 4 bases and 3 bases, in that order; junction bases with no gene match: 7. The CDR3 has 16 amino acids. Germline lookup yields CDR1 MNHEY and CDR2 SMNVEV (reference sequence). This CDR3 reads CASSYQGQGAYYGYTF. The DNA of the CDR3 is TGTGCCAGCAGTTACCAAGGACAGGGGGCGTACTATGGCTACACCTTC.

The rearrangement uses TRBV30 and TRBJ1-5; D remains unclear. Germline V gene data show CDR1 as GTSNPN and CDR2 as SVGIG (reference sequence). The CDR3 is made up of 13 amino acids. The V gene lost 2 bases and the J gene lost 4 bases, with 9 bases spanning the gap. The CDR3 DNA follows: TGTGCCTGGAGTCCAGGCGGAAATCAGCCCCAGCATTTT. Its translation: CAWSPGGNQPQHF.